This T cell receptor beta chain was recovered during a study of vaccination and CD4 T cells after COVID-19 (dated by TCRdb to 2021 to 2024). At the level of the whole study: Convalescent patients had a positive SARS-CoV-2 result on nasal swab PCR, and of these patients, several had mild disease and one had severe disease. The convalescent cohort comprised six males and four females, including two Hispanic individuals, seven Caucasians, two Asians and one multiracial person. Participants got two doses of the Pfizer-BioNTech BNT162b2 vaccine (n=8) or two doses of the Moderna mRNA-1273 vaccine (n=2). Post-COVID blood samples from convalescent patients were collected a median of around 100 days after diagnosis, with a range of 35 to 161 days. The time from the second vaccine dose to post-vaccine blood sampling had a median of 72 days and ranged from about 12 to 250 days. For stimulating the cultures, overlapping spike peptide pools were used, derived from SARS-CoV-2 as well as from the common cold coronaviruses HCoV-NL63, HCoV-OC43 and HCoV-229E. In control cultures, a CEFX viral epitope pool was used as positive control, an HIV-1 Nef peptide pool was used as negative control, or no peptide was added. In 10 COVID-19 convalescent patients and a few infection-naive healthy vaccine recipients, the spike-specific CD4+ TCR repertoire before mRNA vaccination was compared with the repertoire after mRNA vaccination.

Sequences DFQATT (CDR1) and SNEGSKA (CDR2) are obtained from the germline V gene (reference sequence). V is clipped by 5 bases and J by 9 bases, and the sequence between their germline boundaries is 14 bases long. Counted from cysteine to phenylalanine, this CDR3 has 11 amino acids. The sequence is cut down to CDR3 DNA, 33 bases in frame from base 1. Paper-wide results and their limitations: An increase in the median number of SARS-CoV-2-reactive clonotypes from 21 after infection to some 40 after vaccination was observed, but the change was not found to be significant. Relatively few convalescent patients were included in the study, and early timepoints after natural infection were not analyzed. In convalescent patients, a median roughly 86% of post-vaccine SARS-CoV-2-reactive clones were detected only after vaccination, suggesting vaccine-specific priming. Of the vaccine-specific clones found in convalescent patients, nearly all (304 of 307) were mono-reactive for SARS-CoV-2 spike instead of being cross-reactive with common cold coronaviruses.

According to the study, the label for this sample's treatment or condition signals: approximately 11-day PBMC culture with coronavirus spike peptide pools or control peptides (ViraFEST assay). The ViraFEST assay was used in the study, in which antigen-specific T cells were expanded with peptide pools and expanded clonotypes were subsequently identified by TCR sequencing. Positive SARS-CoV-2 PCR tests in the convalescent patients dated from March to December 2020, before Alpha, Beta and Delta variants emerged in the United States. Around 2 million PBMCs per well were cultured in IMDM with approximately 4.9% human AB serum and approximately 10 IU/ml IL-2, plus 10 ug/ml peptide pools. Half of the culture medium was replaced with fresh IL-2-containing medium on days 3 and 7. Once the cells had been in culture for roughly 10 days, the EasySep CD4+ T cell isolation kit was used to isolate CD4+ T cells by negative selection. Ficoll-Paque Plus gradient centrifugation was used to isolate PBMCs from whole blood, and the isolated PBMCs were then either used fresh or cryopreserved at -140C. In general, triplicate wells were set up for every culture condition.

In the case of this clonotype: The target of this receptor is not known. Nothing much larger sits one base from this clone, and base qualities are not available.

Libraries were constructed by PCR. TCR sequencing of DNA from cultured CD4+ T cells used the Oncomine TCR Beta short-read assay at the Johns Hopkins FTIC core. The QIAamp micro DNA kit was used to extract genomic DNA from the cultured CD4+ T cells. Oncomine TCR Beta libraries made from cultured CD4+ T cells were pooled using unique dual indexes and sequenced on an Illumina iSeq 100. The original methods were these. Non-productive sequences were removed, and CDR3s that did not start with C, did not end with F or W, or were shorter than 7 amino acids were discarded. Antigen-specific clonotypes were identified with the MANAFEST web application by comparing peptide-stimulated wells with reference and other culture wells. To be called positive, a clone needed an FDR below 0.05, an odds ratio above 5, and a productive frequency above 0.1% in at least two of three replicate wells. Clonotypes that were significantly expanded in both SARS-CoV-2 spike wells and at least one common cold coronavirus spike condition were defined as cross-reactive. Using R version 3.6.1, CDR3 homology was evaluated through Levenshtein distances (stringdist) along with unrooted phylogenetic trees (ape). Using fastp at Q25 and MiXCR, TCRdb reprocessed the public reads and kept productive beta chains. Each CDR3 protein appears once, grouped with its most common genes and DNA. The V and J calls were not made by the authors but by TCRdb's processing. This sample gives some 15,000 distinct CDR3 sequences in total; around 70% of them show up just once. The leading ten clones occupy approximately 4.6% of the sample.

The source is a human donor who had recovered from COVID-19. The rearrangement joined TRBV20-1 to TRBJ2-7; the D segment could be TRBD2, given 6 matching bases. The sample consisted of CD4+ T cells from blood, cultured in vitro. The CDR3 reads CSASLAVGQYF. The DNA reads as follows: TGCAGTGCTTCACTAGCAGTCGGGCAGTACTTC.